The 2 T cell receptor beta chains given below trace back to one sample, sequenced in a study of post-analysis software for immune sequencing data. Findings of the study overall: Roughly five TRBV segments appeared more often in patients than in controls, and TRBV5-6, TRBV5-1 and TRBV20-1 were among these.

Every TCR beta cDNA library bore unique molecular identifiers. Using its own MiXCR run on the PCR reads, TCRdb lists one record per CDR3 protein. Of roughly 600,000 distinct CDR3 sequences listed, 44% are singletons. For these receptors, no antigen is known. Sequencing was done on a sample of blood. Every receptor here comes from a girl aged 5-17 years with multiple sclerosis.

The sample holds a few counts of this clonotype. A read error may produce the germline difference seen at one junction end. The chain is built from TRBV27 and TRBJ1-5, with D possibly matching TRBD1 (5 bases). CDR1 and CDR2 from the germline V gene are MNHEY and SMNVEV (reference sequence). The CDR3 totals 14 residues. DNA of the CDR3: TGTGCCAGCAGTTTCCAGGGAGGCAATCAGCCCCGGCATTTT. Protein: CASSFQGGNQPRHF.

The V and J genes are TRBV5-6 and TRBJ2-5; D is possibly TRBD1 (6 bases). The DNA end is more similar to TRBJ2-7, so the J call may be wrong. Per the germline V gene, CDR1 is SGHDT and CDR2 is YYEEEE. The length of the CDR3 is 20 residues. CDR3 sequence reads: CASSPPFPGTQGISSYEQYF. CDR3 DNA sequence: TGTGCCAGCAGCCCCCCCTTCCCCGGGACCCAGGGGATATCGAGCTACGAGCAGTACTTC.